Presented here are 6 T cell receptor beta chains from one specimen sequenced in a study of identical twins. TCRdb passed the 5' RACE reads through MiXCR, listing each CDR3 protein once. The sample holds approximately 240,000 distinct CDR3 sequences, more than 13% seen once. The sample was memory (CD45RO+) T cells sorted from blood. These receptors came from a woman under 30 in good health.

The chain is built from TRBV5-1 and TRBJ1-1; D is perhaps TRBD1 (5 bases). The ends were cut back, 4 bases at V and 0 bases at J, with 16 bases in the middle. Germline V gene lookup returns CDR1 SGHRS and CDR2 YFSETQ. The CDR3 has 16 amino acids. CDR3 residues: CASSAGSREVNTEAFF. In DNA form, the CDR3 reads TGCGCCAGCAGCGCAGGATCCAGGGAAGTGAACACTGAAGCTTTCTTT.

This clonotype was detected a few times. The chain recombines TRBV29-1 with TRBJ2-6; D not resolved. The germline V gene encodes CDR1 SQVTM and CDR2 ANQGSEA. Between the trimmed V and J ends, which lost 1 base and 2 bases, there was a span of 6 bases. This CDR3 region has 14 residues. The CDR3 region is CSVEGAAGANVLTF. For the CDR3, the DNA is TGCAGCGTTGAAGGGGCAGCTGGGGCCAACGTCCTGACTTTC. The full variable domain, completed using reference TRBV29-1 and TRBJ2-6, is SAVISQKPSRDICQRGTSLTIQCQVDSQVTMMFWYRQQPGQSLTLIATANQGSEATYESGFVIDKFPISRPNLTFSTLTVSNMSPEDSSIYLCSVEGAAGANVLTFGAGSRLTVL.

In its sample, this clonotype was seen once. V usage is TRBV10-2 and J usage is TRBJ2-7; D is ambiguous. CDR1 and CDR2 from the germline V gene are WSHSY and SAAADI. The germline V and J ends were trimmed by 6 bases and 2 bases, with 23 bases remaining between them. The CDR3 consists of 17 residues. CDR3 sequence reads: CASRAGFGPNFTYEQYF. As DNA, the CDR3 is TGCGCCAGCAGGGCTGGCTTTGGGCCTAACTTCACCTACGAGCAGTACTTC.

The chain employs TRBV7-9 and TRBJ2-1; 11 bases map to TRBD2. The J segment lost 6 bases and the V segment lost 7 bases, leaving 11 bases of the junction unmatched. The germline CDR1 and CDR2 sequences are SEHNR and FQNEAQ (reference sequence). This CDR3 has 16 residues. The CDR3 DNA is TGTGCCAGCACCATCCCTAGCGGGAGGACCTGCAATGAGCAGTTCTTC. Protein sequence: CASTIPSGRTCNEQFF.

This chain joins TRBV9 and TRBJ2-5, with 8 positions matching TRBD2. This CDR3 is 14 amino acids long. The V and J ends lost 4 bases and 5 bases, in that order; junction bases with no gene match: 7. Germline V gene sequence: CDR1 SGDLS, CDR2 YYNGEE. This CDR3 reads CASSPLAGLETQYF. The CDR3 DNA reads as TGTGCCAGCAGCCCCTTAGCGGGGTTGGAGACCCAGTACTTC.

This sequence joins TRBV7-2 and TRBJ2-3; the match to TRBD1 covers 8 bases. The trim removed 5 bases at V and 5 bases at J, leaving 12 bases unmatched. Germline values: CDR1 SGHTA, CDR2 FQGNSA. The CDR3 has 16 amino acids. This CDR3 is CASSPTRQGLGDTQYF. DNA of the CDR3: TGTGCCAGCAGCCCTACAAGACAGGGGCTGGGAGATACGCAGTATTTT. Looking up the rest from reference TRBV7-2 and TRBJ2-3 gives the full variable domain: GAGVSQSPSNKVTEKGKDVELRCDPISGHTALYWYRQSLGQGLEFLIYFQGNSAPDKSGLPSDRFSAERTGGSVSTLTIQRTQQEDSAVYLCASSPTRQGLGDTQYFGPGTRLTVL.